A selection of T cell receptor beta chains follows, all from one sample in a study of blood T cell repertoires in COVID-19. Clones were sequenced by immunoSEQ multiplex PCR, and TCRdb holds only the in-frame ones, with some missing. The sample comprises under 250,000 clones, around four fifths of which are singletons, and about 4% rests with the top ten. Sample: peripheral blood. These TCRs come from a man aged 45-65 years with acute or convalescent COVID-19. CDR3s include the opening cysteine and the closing phenylalanine or tryptophan. Each record gives: CDR3 protein, CDR3 DNA, clone size, V gene, D gene, J gene. D genes are given only for firm matches. Clone sizes are given selectively: once, few, many, or a class where the clone is expanded.

cdr3_aa: CASSLGTGRGNTIYF
cdr3_nt: TGTGCCAGCAGTCTAGGCACAGGCCGTGGAAACACCATATATTTT
clone_size: NA
v_call: TRBV27
d_call: NA
j_call: TRBJ1-3

cdr3_aa: CASSQGPNTEAFF
cdr3_nt: TGTGCCAGCAGCCAGGGCCCGAACACTGAAGCTTTCTTT
clone_size: NA
v_call: TRBV6-4
d_call: NA
j_call: TRBJ1-1

cdr3_aa: CASSSQQGATGWNQPQHF
cdr3_nt: TGTGCCAGCAGTTCCCAACAGGGGGCGACGGGTTGGAATCAGCCCCAGCATTTT
clone_size: NA
v_call: TRBV2
d_call: TRBD1
j_call: TRBJ1-5

cdr3_aa: CASSLASSGGAYEQYF
cdr3_nt: TGTGCCAGCAGCTTAGCGTCCTCGGGGGGGGCCTACGAGCAGTACTTC
clone_size: NA
v_call: TRBV7-6
d_call: TRBD2
j_call: TRBJ2-7

cdr3_aa: CASSPRGPDYGYTF
cdr3_nt: TGTGCCAGCTCACCCAGGGGCCCGGACTATGGCTACACCTTC
clone_size: NA
v_call: TRBV18
d_call: NA
j_call: TRBJ1-2

cdr3_aa: CASSYGGTGNSPLHF
cdr3_nt: TGTGCCAGCAGTTACGGTGGGACAGGGAATTCACCCCTCCACTTT
clone_size: NA
v_call: TRBV6-5
d_call: TRBD1
j_call: TRBJ1-6

cdr3_aa: CASSLRETGGLVEQYF
cdr3_nt: TGCGCCAGCAGCCTCCGAGAGACAGGGGGATTGGTCGAGCAGTACTTC
clone_size: NA
v_call: TRBV5-1
d_call: TRBD1
j_call: TRBJ2-7

cdr3_aa: CASSQGADRGGTEAFF
cdr3_nt: TGTGCCAGCAGCCAAGGTGCGGACAGGGGAGGAACTGAAGCTTTCTTT
clone_size: once
v_call: TRBV7-6
d_call: TRBD1
j_call: TRBJ1-1

cdr3_aa: CASSSRTEAYEQYF
cdr3_nt: TGTGCCAGCAGCTCGAGGACAGAGGCCTACGAGCAGTACTTC
clone_size: NA
v_call: TRBV9
d_call: NA
j_call: TRBJ2-7

cdr3_aa: CASSSLGAGGQFF
cdr3_nt: TGTGCCAGCAGTTCTCTAGGGGCGGGGGGTCAGTTCTTC
clone_size: NA
v_call: TRBV12-3/TRBV12-4
d_call: TRBD2
j_call: TRBJ2-1

cdr3_aa: CASSERQVGTGELFF
cdr3_nt: TGTGCCAGCAGTGAAAGACAAGTGGGCACCGGGGAGCTGTTTTTT
clone_size: few
v_call: TRBV6-1
d_call: NA
j_call: TRBJ2-2

cdr3_aa: CASSASTATTLHF
cdr3_nt: TGTGCCAGCAGTGCCTCGACTGCAACGACCCTCCACTTT
clone_size: NA
v_call: TRBV6-4
d_call: NA
j_call: TRBJ1-6

cdr3_aa: CASSPTSAFTDTQYF
cdr3_nt: TGCGCCAGCAGCCCGACTAGCGCCTTCACAGATACGCAGTATTTT
clone_size: NA
v_call: TRBV10-1
d_call: TRBD2
j_call: TRBJ2-3

cdr3_aa: CATGGQSSYNEQFF
cdr3_nt: TGCGCCACCGGGGGACAGAGCTCCTACAATGAGCAGTTCTTC
clone_size: once
v_call: TRBV10-2
d_call: NA
j_call: TRBJ2-1

cdr3_aa: CASKGQGLHEKLFF
cdr3_nt: TGTGCCAGCAAAGGACAGGGTTTGCATGAAAAACTGTTTTTT
clone_size: NA
v_call: TRBV27
d_call: TRBD1
j_call: TRBJ1-4

cdr3_aa: CASSFDRLRAFF
cdr3_nt: TGTGCCAGCAGCTTTGACAGGTTGAGAGCTTTCTTT
clone_size: NA
v_call: TRBV11-3
d_call: NA
j_call: TRBJ1-1

cdr3_aa: CASSTRTSGYTQYF
cdr3_nt: TGTGCCAGCAGCACGCGGACTAGCGGTTATACGCAGTATTTT
clone_size: NA
v_call: TRBV7-2
d_call: TRBD2
j_call: TRBJ2-3

cdr3_aa: CASSFFGGKTSYEQYF
cdr3_nt: TGTGCCAGCAGTTTCTTTGGCGGGAAGACCTCCTACGAGCAGTACTTC
clone_size: NA
v_call: TRBV27
d_call: NA
j_call: TRBJ2-7

cdr3_aa: CASSQDYGGGNTDTQYF
cdr3_nt: TGTGCCAGCAGCCAAGATTATGGTGGCGGGAACACAGATACGCAGTATTTT
clone_size: NA
v_call: TRBV14
d_call: NA
j_call: TRBJ2-3

cdr3_aa: CASSQVTSGTHNEQFF
cdr3_nt: TGCGCCAGCAGCCAAGTGACTAGCGGGACCCACAATGAGCAGTTCTTC
clone_size: NA
v_call: TRBV4-1
d_call: TRBD2
j_call: TRBJ2-1

cdr3_aa: CASSPGAYTGGGSYEQYF
cdr3_nt: TGTGCCAGCAGCCCCGGGGCCTATACAGGGGGCGGATCCTACGAGCAGTACTTC
clone_size: NA
v_call: TRBV9
d_call: TRBD1
j_call: TRBJ2-7

cdr3_aa: CAIRDGSSYEQYF
cdr3_nt: TGTGCCATCAGGGACGGGAGCTCCTACGAGCAGTACTTC
clone_size: NA
v_call: TRBV10-3
d_call: NA
j_call: TRBJ2-7

cdr3_aa: CASSEWHTEGADTQYF
cdr3_nt: TGTGCCAGCAGTGAATGGCATACGGAGGGAGCAGATACGCAGTATTTT
clone_size: NA
v_call: TRBV6-1
d_call: NA
j_call: TRBJ2-3

cdr3_aa: CASSEALSRVDQPQHF
cdr3_nt: TGTGCCAGCAGTGAAGCACTTAGCAGGGTGGACCAGCCCCAGCATTTT
clone_size: NA
v_call: TRBV6-1
d_call: NA
j_call: TRBJ1-5

cdr3_aa: CSAIDGGRADTDTQYF
cdr3_nt: TGCAGTGCTATTGACGGCGGGAGGGCCGACACAGATACGCAGTATTTT
clone_size: NA
v_call: TRBV20-1
d_call: TRBD2
j_call: TRBJ2-3

cdr3_aa: CASSLGGGTYEQYF
cdr3_nt: TGTGCCAGCAGCTTGGGGGGAGGAACCTACGAGCAGTACTTC
clone_size: NA
v_call: TRBV5-6
d_call: NA
j_call: TRBJ2-7

cdr3_aa: CASSLTGSVLQFF
cdr3_nt: TGTGCCAGCAGTTTAACGGGGAGCGTATTGCAGTTCTTC
clone_size: NA
v_call: TRBV27
d_call: NA
j_call: TRBJ2-1

cdr3_aa: CASSLGQQVYEQYF
cdr3_nt: TGTGCCAGCAGCCTCGGACAGCAGGTTTACGAGCAGTACTTC
clone_size: NA
v_call: TRBV11-2
d_call: NA
j_call: TRBJ2-7

cdr3_aa: CASSDPGDNSPLHF
cdr3_nt: TGTGCCAGCAGTGACCCGGGGGACAATTCACCCCTCCACTTT
clone_size: NA
v_call: TRBV6-1
d_call: NA
j_call: TRBJ1-6

cdr3_aa: CASGNRGGNEKLFF
cdr3_nt: TGTGCCAGCGGAAACAGGGGGGGAAATGAAAAACTGTTTTTT
clone_size: NA
v_call: TRBV27
d_call: TRBD1
j_call: TRBJ1-4

cdr3_aa: CASSENRRGLLGYTF
cdr3_nt: TGTGCCAGCAGCGAAAATCGCAGGGGTTTGCTTGGCTACACCTTC
clone_size: NA
v_call: TRBV28
d_call: NA
j_call: TRBJ1-2

cdr3_aa: CASSLPGGNNEKLFF
cdr3_nt: TGTGCCAGCAGTTTACCGGGGGGCAATAATGAAAAACTGTTTTTT
clone_size: NA
v_call: TRBV28
d_call: NA
j_call: TRBJ1-4

cdr3_aa: CASQGTSGRTGELFF
cdr3_nt: TGTGCCAGCCAGGGTACTAGCGGTCGGACCGGGGAGCTGTTTTTT
clone_size: few
v_call: TRBV7-8
d_call: TRBD2
j_call: TRBJ2-2

cdr3_aa: CAISRGANSEAFF
cdr3_nt: TGTGCCATCAGCCGGGGGGCGAACTCTGAAGCTTTCTTT
clone_size: NA
v_call: TRBV10-3
d_call: NA
j_call: TRBJ1-1

cdr3_aa: CASSGIAGGKETQYF
cdr3_nt: TGTGCCAGTAGTGGTATAGCGGGAGGGAAAGAGACCCAGTACTTC
clone_size: NA
v_call: TRBV19
d_call: TRBD2
j_call: TRBJ2-5

cdr3_aa: CATSEAGTGGRQPQHF
cdr3_nt: TGTGCCACCAGTGAGGCCGGGACAGGGGGCCGACAGCCCCAGCATTTT
clone_size: NA
v_call: TRBV24-1
d_call: TRBD1
j_call: TRBJ1-5

cdr3_aa: CASSLDRGYTF
cdr3_nt: TGTGCCAGCAGTCTGGACAGGGGCTACACCTTC
clone_size: NA
v_call: TRBV12-3/TRBV12-4
d_call: TRBD1
j_call: TRBJ1-2

cdr3_aa: CASSVGGTAPTGELFF
cdr3_nt: TGTGCCAGCAGCGTAGGTGGGACTGCCCCCACCGGGGAGCTGTTTTTT
clone_size: NA
v_call: TRBV9
d_call: NA
j_call: TRBJ2-2

cdr3_aa: CASSIDRAGANVLTF
cdr3_nt: TGTGCCAGTAGTATCGACAGGGCTGGGGCCAACGTCCTGACTTTC
clone_size: NA
v_call: TRBV19
d_call: TRBD1
j_call: TRBJ2-6

cdr3_aa: CAWSERYGYTF
cdr3_nt: TGTGCCTGGAGTGAGAGGTATGGCTACACCTTC
clone_size: few
v_call: TRBV30
d_call: NA
j_call: TRBJ1-2

cdr3_aa: CASSSRLAYGYTF
cdr3_nt: TGTGCCAGCAGCTCCAGGTTGGCCTATGGCTACACCTTC
clone_size: few
v_call: TRBV7-8
d_call: NA
j_call: TRBJ1-2

cdr3_aa: CASKSYYEQYF
cdr3_nt: TGTGCCAGCAAGAGCTACTACGAGCAGTACTTC
clone_size: NA
v_call: TRBV6-5
d_call: NA
j_call: TRBJ2-7

cdr3_aa: CASRGGRMGYEQYF
cdr3_nt: TGTGCCAGCAGGGGCGGGAGGATGGGCTACGAGCAGTACTTC
clone_size: NA
v_call: TRBV6-5
d_call: TRBD2
j_call: TRBJ2-7

cdr3_aa: CASSLIQGGNQPQHF
cdr3_nt: TGTGCCAGCAGTTTGATACAGGGGGGCAATCAGCCCCAGCATTTT
clone_size: NA
v_call: TRBV6-5
d_call: TRBD1
j_call: TRBJ1-5

cdr3_aa: CASSRTGQVSNQPQHF
cdr3_nt: TGTGCCAGCAGCCGGACGGGACAGGTTAGCAATCAGCCCCAGCATTTT
clone_size: NA
v_call: TRBV7-8
d_call: TRBD1
j_call: TRBJ1-5

cdr3_aa: CASSPRSSLTDTQYF
cdr3_nt: TGTGCCAGCTCACCACGGAGCTCCCTCACAGATACGCAGTATTTT
clone_size: once
v_call: TRBV18
d_call: NA
j_call: TRBJ2-3

cdr3_aa: CACSGRVPGGWADEQFF
cdr3_nt: TGTGCCTGTTCTGGTCGGGTCCCGGGAGGGTGGGCAGATGAGCAGTTCTTC
clone_size: NA
v_call: TRBV7-8
d_call: TRBD2
j_call: TRBJ2-1

cdr3_aa: CASSYGGRTDTQYF
cdr3_nt: TGTGCCAGCAGTTATGGGGGGAGGACAGATACGCAGTATTTT
clone_size: NA
v_call: TRBV6-5
d_call: NA
j_call: TRBJ2-3

cdr3_aa: CASSQGGDSNQPQHF
cdr3_nt: TGCGCCAGCAGCCAAGGGGGAGATAGCAATCAGCCCCAGCATTTT
clone_size: NA
v_call: TRBV4-1
d_call: NA
j_call: TRBJ1-5

cdr3_aa: CAWSVLQGIEAFF
cdr3_nt: TGTGCCTGGAGTGTACTACAGGGGATAGAAGCTTTCTTT
clone_size: few
v_call: TRBV30
d_call: TRBD1
j_call: TRBJ1-1

cdr3_aa: CASSLSGYNEQFF
cdr3_nt: TGTGCCAGCAGCTTGAGCGGGTACAATGAGCAGTTCTTC
clone_size: NA
v_call: TRBV7-3
d_call: NA
j_call: TRBJ2-1

cdr3_aa: CASSLEMPRHNEQFF
cdr3_nt: TGTGCCAGCAGCTTAGAAATGCCCAGGCACAATGAGCAGTTCTTC
clone_size: NA
v_call: TRBV11-2
d_call: NA
j_call: TRBJ2-1

cdr3_aa: CASSFVRGQGMKEKLFF
cdr3_nt: TGCGCCAGCAGCTTTGTCCGAGGACAGGGGATGAAGGAAAAACTGTTTTTT
clone_size: once
v_call: TRBV5-1
d_call: TRBD1
j_call: TRBJ1-4

cdr3_aa: CATTRRWGQANTEAFF
cdr3_nt: TGTGCCACCACCAGAAGATGGGGGCAGGCGAACACTGAAGCTTTCTTT
clone_size: NA
v_call: TRBV24-1
d_call: NA
j_call: TRBJ1-1

cdr3_aa: CASSLAGSYTF
cdr3_nt: TGTGCCAGCAGCTTAGCCGGTTCATACACCTTC
clone_size: NA
v_call: TRBV11-2
d_call: NA
j_call: TRBJ1-2

cdr3_aa: CASSLWTGTITDTQYF
cdr3_nt: TGCGCCAGCAGCTTATGGACAGGGACCATCACAGATACGCAGTATTTT
clone_size: NA
v_call: TRBV5-1
d_call: TRBD1
j_call: TRBJ2-3

cdr3_aa: CASSAGGRLGSVFF
cdr3_nt: TGTGCCAGCAGTGCTGGGGGCCGCCTAGGTTCGGTGTTTTTT
clone_size: NA
v_call: TRBV2
d_call: NA
j_call: TRBJ1-4

cdr3_aa: CASSLAVSSYNEQFF
cdr3_nt: TGTGCCAGCAGCTTAGCAGTCAGCTCCTACAATGAGCAGTTCTTC
clone_size: few
v_call: TRBV7-8
d_call: NA
j_call: TRBJ2-1